The 9 T cell receptor beta chains in this list originate from one sample, sequenced in a study of T cells in tumors after PD-1 blockade. The assay was immunoSEQ multiplex PCR, and TCRdb's table has in-frame clones only and misses some. The repertoire holds 34,000 or so clones, 55% to 80% seen once, with under 40% in the top ten. The specimen was PBMCs, collected after anti-PD-1 treatment. All receptors come from a human donor with basal cell carcinoma.

The chain uses TRBV4-3 and TRBJ1-1; no definite D call. V lost 4 bases and J lost 5, with 14 bases in between. This CDR3 spans 14 amino acids. Per germline, CDR1 LGHNA and CDR2 YSLEER. The CDR3 DNA reads as TGCGCCAGCAGCCGGCAGGAGGCTTGGACTGAAGCTTTCTTT. Translation: CASSRQEAWTEAFF.

The chain combines TRBV9 with TRBJ1-5; D uncertain. In germline, CDR1 is SGDLS, CDR2 YYNGEE. The CDR3 extends over 15 amino acids. The V gene lost 0 bases and the J gene lost 0 bases, with 7 bases spanning the gap. This chain's CDR3 is CASSVAWYSNQPQHF. CDR3 in DNA: TGTGCCAGCAGCGTAGCTTGGTATAGCAATCAGCCCCAGCATTTT. The entire variable domain, with the rest obtained from reference TRBV9 and TRBJ1-5, is as follows: DSGVTQTPKHLITATGQRVTLRCSPRSGDLSVYWYQQSLDQGLQFLIQYYNGEERAKGNILERFSAQQFPDLHSELNLSSLELGDSALYFCASSVAWYSNQPQHFGDGTRLSIL.

The chain couples TRBV5-1 to TRBJ1-5, with D perhaps matching TRBD1 (6 bases). This CDR3 contains 14 residues. Germline CDR1 is SGHRS and CDR2 is YFSETQ. The V and J ends lost 3 bases and 2 bases respectively, with 9 bases between them. CDR3 sequence (DNA): TGCGCCAGCAGCTCAGGGGAACGCAATCAGCCCCAGCATTTT. It specifies CASSSGERNQPQHF.

The rearrangement links TRBV7-9 to TRBJ1-4; D is undetermined. Germline V gene lookup returns CDR1 SEHNR and CDR2 FQNEAQ (reference sequence). The V and J ends lost 5 bases and 0 bases respectively, with 10 bases between them. The CDR3 is 15 residues long. The CDR3, as DNA: TGTGCCAGCAGCCCGGTCGGAGCAACTAATGAAAAACTGTTTTTT. Its translation is CASSPVGATNEKLFF.

The table lists this clone with a count of one. The chain carries TRBV7-2 and TRBJ2-7, with D perhaps matching TRBD1 (5 bases). From germline, CDR1 is SGHTA and CDR2 FQGNSA. V shed 5 bases and J shed 4 bases, with 12 bases lying between them. This CDR3 region has 13 residues. CDR3 loop: CASSPENRYEQYF. CDR3 in DNA: TGTGCCAGCAGCCCCGAGAACAGGTACGAGCAGTACTTC.

The genes are TRBV19 and TRBJ2-5; TRBD2 matches 7 bases. From germline, CDR1 is LNHDA and CDR2 SQIVND (reference sequence). V trimming: 3 bases; J trimming: 5 bases; junction bases outside the gene matches: 12. CDR3 length: 16 residues. The CDR3: CASSIVAGASGETQYF. The CDR3 DNA is TGTGCCAGTAGTATTGTGGCGGGAGCGTCCGGGGAGACCCAGTACTTC.

This clone was seen a few times. Here the CDR3 DNA reads TGTGCCAGCACCCTCGGGCGAAGGGACGAGCAGTACTTC. It codes for CASTLGRRDEQYF. This chain links TRBV28 with TRBJ2-7; no reliable D call. The germline V gene encodes CDR1 MDHEN and CDR2 SYDVKM. V lost 7 bases and J lost 5, with 15 bases in between. This CDR3 comprises 13 residues.

The chain has TRBV5-4 and TRBJ2-7, with 9 bases matching TRBD2. The trim removed 0 bases at V and 3 bases at J, leaving 4 bases unmatched. Germline CDR1 SGHNT, CDR2 YYREEE (reference sequence). CDR3 length: 15 residues. CDR3 in DNA: TGTGCCAGCAGCTTGGGTGGTAGCGGGGGCTACGAGCAGTACTTC. This gives the protein CASSLGGSGGYEQYF.

J is TRBJ2-3 and V is TRBV2; possibly TRBD1 for D (7 bases). The CDR3 runs to 14 residues. Germline assignment: CDR1 SNHLY and CDR2 FYNNEI. V shed 7 bases and J shed 7 bases, with 18 bases lying between them. The CDR3 DNA follows: TGTGCCAGCAAAAGAGAGACAGGGAGGCATACGCAGTATTTT. Amino acids: CASKRETGRHTQYF.